This is a list of T cell receptor beta chains from one sample in a study of CD4 T cells in relation to SARS-CoV-2 and coronaviruses. The table came from immunoSEQ multiplex PCR; TCRdb's copy has only in-frame clones and leaves some out. The sample lists approximately 59,000 clones; 87% were seen once. The specimen sequenced was memory CD4+ T cells from PBMCs. The origin of the receptors is a human donor in good health. Each CDR3 is given with its conserved first and last residue. A D gene is named only where the DNA matches it firmly. Size values are once, few and many counts, or a class for expanded clones, and some rows have none.

CASSPRDFSYGYTF,TGTGCCAGCTCACCAAGGGATTTCTCCTATGGCTACACCTTC,TRBJ1-2,TRBV18,-,-
CAWSGGYEQYF,TGTGCCTGGAGTGGGGGCTACGAGCAGTACTTC,TRBJ2-7,TRBV30,-,-
CAWRQGRVSYGYTF,TGTGCCTGGAGACAGGGCAGGGTGAGCTATGGCTACACCTTC,TRBJ1-2,TRBV30,-,few
CASSPPQDSYDGYTF,TGTGCCAGCTCACCACCGCAGGACAGCTACGATGGCTACACCTTC,TRBJ1-2,TRBV18,-,-
CSGGRLAGLDTQYF,TGCAGCGGTGGGAGACTAGCGGGGTTAGATACGCAGTATTTT,TRBJ2-3,TRBV29-1,TRBD2,-
CAWSDGGRDSPLHF,TGTGCCTGGAGTGACGGGGGCCGGGATTCACCCCTCCACTTT,TRBJ1-6,TRBV30,-,-
CASSTGTGNQPQHF,TGTGCCAGCAGCACCGGGACAGGGAATCAGCCCCAGCATTTT,TRBJ1-5,TRBV11-2,TRBD1,-
CASSEGRGRYNSPLHF,TGTGCCAGCAGTGAGGGGAGGGGACGCTATAATTCACCCCTCCACTTT,TRBJ1-6,TRBV6-1,-,-
CASMRETDGYTF,TGTGCCAGCATGAGGGAGACAGATGGCTACACCTTC,TRBJ1-2,TRBV6-5,-,-
CASSNREGGPQHF,TGTGCCAGTAGTAACAGGGAGGGTGGGCCCCAGCATTTT,TRBJ1-5,TRBV19,-,-
CARWTGWDSNQPQHF,TGTGCCAGGTGGACAGGGTGGGATAGCAATCAGCCCCAGCATTTT,TRBJ1-5,TRBV9,TRBD1,few
CASKNTFPGNTIYF,TGTGCCAGTAAGAACACCTTCCCTGGAAACACCATATATTTT,TRBJ1-3,TRBV19,-,-
CASRSLGAGTQPQHF,TGTGCCAGTAGATCCCTCGGGGCGGGGACCCAGCCCCAGCATTTT,TRBJ1-5,TRBV19,-,-
CASSELAGGLYEQYF,TGTGCCAGCAGTGAACTAGCGGGGGGGCTCTACGAGCAGTACTTC,TRBJ2-7,TRBV6-1,TRBD2,-
CASSVGTSTDTQYF,TGTGCCAGCAGTGTCGGGACTAGCACAGATACGCAGTATTTT,TRBJ2-3,TRBV2,-,-
CASSFSGTSYNEQFF,TGCGCCAGCAGCTTCAGCGGAACCTCCTACAATGAGCAGTTCTTC,TRBJ2-1,TRBV5-1,-,-
CASSRSRQGRDSYEQYF,TGTGCCAGTTCCAGATCTCGACAGGGCAGGGATTCCTACGAGCAGTACTTC,TRBJ2-7,TRBV19,TRBD1,-
CASSLAGTAGDNEQFF,TGCGCCAGCAGCTTGGCCGGGACTGCAGGTGACAATGAGCAGTTCTTC,TRBJ2-1,TRBV5-1,-,-
CASSEGAGAYEQYF,TGTGCCAGCAGTGAGGGCGCAGGAGCCTACGAGCAGTACTTC,TRBJ2-7,TRBV2,-,-
CASHPQTTAAFF,TGTGCCAGCCATCCTCAAACCACCGCAGCTTTCTTT,TRBJ1-1,TRBV12-3/TRBV12-4,-,-
CATSGRAGNEQYF,TGTGCCACCAGTGGCAGGGCTGGGAACGAGCAGTACTTC,TRBJ2-7,TRBV24-1,-,-
CASSPPRDNEKLFF,TGTGCCAGCAGCCCCCCGCGGGATAATGAAAAACTGTTTTTT,TRBJ1-4,TRBV7-9,-,few
CASSINADGAYEQYF,TGTGCCAGCAGCATCAACGCTGACGGAGCCTACGAGCAGTACTTC,TRBJ2-7,TRBV9,-,-
CASSSPGQGAREAFF,TGTGCCAGCAGCTCTCCGGGACAGGGGGCGAGGGAAGCTTTCTTT,TRBJ1-1,TRBV7-9,TRBD1,-
CASSSGTNPQYF,TGTGCCAGCAGCTCGGGGACGAACCCGCAGTATTTT,TRBJ2-3,TRBV6-5,-,-
CASSLQFGNEKLFF,TGTGCCAGCAGCTTACAGTTCGGGAATGAAAAACTGTTTTTT,TRBJ1-4,TRBV7-9,-,-
CASSLRGLGTEAFF,TGTGCCAGCAGCTTGAGGGGCCTTGGCACTGAAGCTTTCTTT,TRBJ1-1,TRBV5-8,-,-
CASSINNSPLHF,TGTGCCAGCAGCATAAATAATTCACCCCTCCACTTT,TRBJ1-6,TRBV6-5,-,-
CASSPEGGPGLVETQYF,TGTGCCAGCAGCCCGGAGGGTGGACCCGGGCTGGTGGAGACCCAGTACTTC,TRBJ2-5,TRBV7-9,-,-
CASSLNVQGQGIGNTIYF,TGTGCCAGCAGCCTTAACGTGCAGGGGCAAGGGATTGGAAACACCATATATTTT,TRBJ1-3,TRBV11-2,-,-
CASSARRTGEGYEQYF,TGTGCCAGCAGCGCCCGAAGAACAGGGGAGGGTTACGAGCAGTACTTC,TRBJ2-7,TRBV28,-,-
CASSPPGQTYQETQYF,TGTGCCAGCTCACCACCGGGACAGACTTACCAAGAGACCCAGTACTTC,TRBJ2-5,TRBV18,TRBD1,-
CASSLGFSETQYF,TGTGCCAGCAGCTTAGGATTTAGCGAGACCCAGTACTTC,TRBJ2-5,TRBV7-2,-,-
CASSLAQGGYGYTF,TGTGCCAGCAGCTTAGCACAGGGTGGCTATGGCTACACCTTC,TRBJ1-2,TRBV7-2,-,-
CASSSGTGGNTGELFF,TGCGCCAGCAGCTCCGGGACAGGGGGCAACACCGGGGAGCTGTTTTTT,TRBJ2-2,TRBV5-1,TRBD1,-
CASSPPSGGGNEQFF,TGTGCCAGCTCACCACCTTCAGGGGGTGGCAATGAGCAGTTCTTC,TRBJ2-1,TRBV18,TRBD1,-
CATLGVLNTEAFF,TGTGCCACTCTTGGTGTTTTGAACACTGAAGCTTTCTTT,TRBJ1-1,TRBV3-1/TRBV3-2,-,-